The rows below give T cell receptor beta chains drawn from one sample of a study of human T cells and chemical hapten exposure. MiXCR was run by TCRdb on the 5' RACE reads, yielding one entry per CDR3 protein. Of 130,000 or so distinct CDR3 sequences in the sample, about 4.3% were seen once. The receptors here all came from a female donor in good health. Each CDR3 is given with its conserved first and last residue. Fields, in order: clone size, D gene, V gene, J gene, CDR3 DNA, CDR3 protein. D genes are given only for firm matches. The listing skips clone size in some rows; elsewhere it reads once, few, many or a size class.

many	-	TRBV19	TRBJ1-2	TGTGCCAGTAGTATCACGTGGCAGAGCTATGGCTACACCTTC	CASSITWQSYGYTF
-	TRBD1	TRBV3-1	TRBJ2-1	TGTGCCAGCAGCCAAGATCTTCAGGGGGCCCCCACGCTAAACTACAATGAGCAGTTCTTC	CASSQDLQGAPTLNYNEQFF
many	-	TRBV27	TRBJ2-7	TGTGCCAGCAGTCCCATAGGGTCCAGACAGCCCTACGAGCAGTACTTC	CASSPIGSRQPYEQYF
few	TRBD1	TRBV13	TRBJ2-5	TGTGCCAGCAGGATGGACAGGGAAGAGACCCAGTACTTC	CASRMDREETQYF
-	-	TRBV24-1	TRBJ2-1	TGTGCCACCAGTCCAGTCGGGTCACGCTCCTACAATGAGCAGTTCTTC	CATSPVGSRSYNEQFF
many	-	TRBV15	TRBJ1-2	TGTGCCACCAGCAGCGACCACTATGGCTACACCTTC	CATSSDHYGYTF
many	TRBD1	TRBV3-1	TRBJ2-1	TGTGCCAGCAGCCAAGGACAGGGTCGGCGTGAGCAGTTCTTC	CASSQGQGRREQFF
many	-	TRBV18	TRBJ1-2	TGTGCCAGCTCACCAACTGAGGTCCGCGGCTACACCTTC	CASSPTEVRGYTF
many	-	TRBV12-3/TRBV12-4	TRBJ2-5	TGTGCCAGCAGCCGTAGCGGACCGCGAGAGACCCAGTACTTC	CASSRSGPRETQYF
many	-	TRBV20-1	TRBJ1-5	TGCAGTGCCGTGGAGGGGGGGCTTAATCAGCCCCAGCATTTT	CSAVEGGLNQPQHF
-	TRBD1	TRBV12-3/TRBV12-4	TRBJ2-3	TGTGCCAGCAGTTTAACCGGGACAGGGAGGACAGATACGCAGTATTTT	CASSLTGTGRTDTQYF
many	-	TRBV6-2/TRBV6-3	TRBJ2-7	TGTGCCAGCAGTCCGCACCCCCTATCGGGGGCCTACGAGCAGTACTTC	CASSPHPLSGAYEQYF
many	-	TRBV2	TRBJ2-2	TGTGCCAGCAGTGAAGAAGTGAACACCGGGGAGCTGTTTTTT	CASSEEVNTGELFF
-	TRBD1	TRBV29-1	TRBJ2-2	TGCAGCGTTATGGGACAGGGGGCCATTTGGGAGCTGTTTTTT	CSVMGQGAIWELFF
few	TRBD2	TRBV7-9	TRBJ2-4	TGTGCCAGCAGCTCCGGGACTAGCGGGGGGATTCAGTACTTC	CASSSGTSGGIQYF
many	-	TRBV18	TRBJ2-7	TGTGCCAGCTCACCCCCAGGGGGGGCCTACGAGCAGTACTTC	CASSPPGGAYEQYF
many	-	TRBV12-3/TRBV12-4	TRBJ1-3	TGTGCCAGCAGCCCCGACGCGCTCTCTGGAAACACCATATATTTT	CASSPDALSGNTIYF
-	-	TRBV25-1	TRBJ1-1	TGTGCCAGCAGTGACGTTGGCACTGAAGCTTTCTTT	CASSDVGTEAFF
few	-	TRBV10-3	TRBJ2-2	TGTGCCATCAGTGATAGACGGGGCACCGGGGAGCTGTTTTTT	CAISDRRGTGELFF
many	TRBD1	TRBV27	TRBJ2-1	TGTGCCAGCAGTCTTGGGACAGGGGTTGGCAATGAGCAGTTCTTC	CASSLGTGVGNEQFF
many	-	TRBV20-1	TRBJ1-1	TGCAGTGCTAGCCCGACAGATTTTGGGGCTTTCTTT	CSASPTDFGAFF
-	TRBD1	TRBV6-6	TRBJ1-4	TGTGCCAGCAGTTACGCGCCGGGACAGAGACGGGGTGAAAAACTGTTTTTT	CASSYAPGQRRGEKLFF
many	-	TRBV20-1	TRBJ1-1	TGCAGTGCTAGACGGGCAGGACCGAACACTGAAGCTTTCTTT	CSARRAGPNTEAFF
many	-	TRBV5-5	TRBJ1-1	TGTGCCAGCAGCTTGGCTACCGGGGGATCGATGAACACTGAAGCTTTCTTT	CASSLATGGSMNTEAFF
medium-sized	TRBD2	TRBV6-5	TRBJ2-1	TGTGCCAGCACTGTCGGCGGGGGGGCCCTTGAGCAGTTCTTC	CASTVGGGALEQFF
-	TRBD1	TRBV27	TRBJ1-2	TGTGCCAGCAGGATAACAGGGGTCCCTGGCTACACCTTC	CASRITGVPGYTF
few	-	TRBV5-6	TRBJ1-2	TGTGCCAGCAGCTTGGGCAGGAGGAATGGCTACACCTTC	CASSLGRRNGYTF
many	-	TRBV9	TRBJ1-6	TGTGCCAGCAGCCGACGGACCGGGGGAGTTTCACCCCTCCACTTT	CASSRRTGGVSPLHF
many	TRBD2	TRBV5-1	TRBJ2-1	TGCGCCAGCAGCCGCCGGGGCGGGGGGGACAATGAGCAGTTCTTC	CASSRRGGGDNEQFF
few	TRBD2	TRBV2	TRBJ2-4	TGTGCCAGCAGTGTTGGGGAGGGGAAAAACATTCAGTACTTC	CASSVGEGKNIQYF
few	-	TRBV3-1	TRBJ1-1	TGTGCCAGCAGCCAAGAACGTTCGCACGAAGCTTTCTTT	CASSQERSHEAFF
many	TRBD2	TRBV12-3/TRBV12-4	TRBJ2-3	TGTGCCAGCAGCCACATTAGCGGGGGGGCCGGGGATACGCAGTATTTT	CASSHISGGAGDTQYF
many	-	TRBV11-1	TRBJ1-5	TGTGCCAGCAGCCTACAGGGACGCAATCAGCCCCAGCATTTT	CASSLQGRNQPQHF
many	TRBD2	TRBV9	TRBJ2-3	TGTGCCAGCAGCGTAGTTTCTAGCGGGGGATCAGGGGATACGCAGTATTTT	CASSVVSSGGSGDTQYF
-	TRBD1	TRBV29-1	TRBJ2-1	TGCAGCGTACCGGGACAGGGCTACAATGAGCAGTTCTTC	CSVPGQGYNEQFF
many	-	TRBV6-5	TRBJ2-2	TGTGCCAGCAGCCCGGGTGTCGGGGAGCTGTTTTTT	CASSPGVGELFF
-	TRBD2	TRBV19	TRBJ2-1	TGTGCCAGTAGCTCACGAGCGGGGGGGCCTTCCTACAATGAGCAGTTCTTC	CASSSRAGGPSYNEQFF
many	TRBD1	TRBV4-3	TRBJ1-2	TGCGCCAGCAGCCAAGATTGGACAGGGGGCCACTATGGCTACACCTTC	CASSQDWTGGHYGYTF
many	-	TRBV18	TRBJ1-2	TGTGCCAGCTCACCACTTTCCGGGCCCCACTATGGCTACACCTTC	CASSPLSGPHYGYTF
many	-	TRBV19	TRBJ2-2	TGTGCCAGTAGTACAGGGCTGAGTGTTGGGACCGGGGAGCTGTTTTTT	CASSTGLSVGTGELFF
few	-	TRBV24-1	TRBJ1-3	TGTGCCACCAACCAGTCTGGGGGAAACACCATATATTTT	CATNQSGGNTIYF
many	-	TRBV11-1	TRBJ2-3	TGTGCCAGCAGCTTACCCAGCACAGATACGCAGTATTTT	CASSLPSTDTQYF
-	TRBD2	TRBV27	TRBJ2-3	TGTGCCAGCCTGGGGGTAGCGGGGGGTGGATATACGCAGTATTTT	CASLGVAGGGYTQYF
many	TRBD1	TRBV2	TRBJ1-2	TGTGCCAGCACCGAGGACAGGGGACGATATGGCTACACCTTC	CASTEDRGRYGYTF
many	-	TRBV6-5	TRBJ1-1	TGTGCCAGCAGTGGATACAGGGCCACTGAAGCTTTCTTT	CASSGYRATEAFF
many	TRBD1	TRBV18	TRBJ1-1	TGTGCCAGCTCACTTCACGGGACAGTCGGAACTGAAGCTTTCTTT	CASSLHGTVGTEAFF
many	-	TRBV9	TRBJ1-3	TGTGCCAGCAGCCCAGGGGTGGGCTCCGGAAACACCATATATTTT	CASSPGVGSGNTIYF
-	-	TRBV18	TRBJ1-6	TGTGCCAGCTCACCTCAGACAGCCTATAATTCACCCCTCCACTTT	CASSPQTAYNSPLHF
many	TRBD1	TRBV3-1	TRBJ1-3	TGTGCCAGCACCCCTCCCCTAGGACAGGGGGTATCTGGAAACACCATATATTTT	CASTPPLGQGVSGNTIYF
many	TRBD2	TRBV18	TRBJ2-1	TGTGCCAGCTCACTTGGGGCTAGCGGACCCTACAATGAGCAGTTCTTC	CASSLGASGPYNEQFF
many	-	TRBV20-1	TRBJ1-6	TGCAGTGCTAGATTCGCGGGACATAGGAATTCACCCCTCCACTTT	CSARFAGHRNSPLHF
few	-	TRBV24-1	TRBJ1-2	TGTGCCACCAGTGAAGGGAGTAACTATGGCTACACCTTC	CATSEGSNYGYTF
many	-	TRBV7-9	TRBJ2-5	TGTGCCAGCAGTCCCGGGGAAGAAGAGACCCAGTACTTC	CASSPGEEETQYF
many	-	TRBV7-2	TRBJ1-4	TGTGCCAGCAGCGAAGTCCTCCATGAAAAACTGTTTTTT	CASSEVLHEKLFF
many	TRBD1	TRBV27	TRBJ2-2	TGTGCCAGCAGCCCGGGACAGGGAATTGACAACACCGGGGAGCTGTTTTTT	CASSPGQGIDNTGELFF
many	-	TRBV28	TRBJ1-5	TGTGCCAGCAGCTCCTGGACACTTTATCAGCCCCAGCATTTT	CASSSWTLYQPQHF
few	TRBD1	TRBV7-9	TRBJ1-2	TGTGCCAGCAGCTTGCTACAGGGGTACTATGGCTACACCTTC	CASSLLQGYYGYTF
many	-	TRBV6-6	TRBJ2-1	TGTGCCAGCAGCCAATACAGGGTCACGGTCTCCTACAATGAGCAGTTCTTC	CASSQYRVTVSYNEQFF
many	TRBD1	TRBV10-3	TRBJ1-4	TGTGCCATCAGTGAGTCGGGGGGGGACAGCCAGAGAAAACTGTTTTTT	CAISESGGDSQRKLFF